This T cell receptor (beta chain) originates from a study of blood T cell repertoires in COVID-19. The overall study: Samples came from the United States, Italy and Spain, spanning acute and convalescent COVID-19. Sources were T cells, B-cell-depleted T cells, or PBMCs; the material itself was cDNA or gDNA.

Method: immunoSEQ multiplex PCR; TCRdb's copy keeps in-frame clones and lacks some. The data contain roughly 70,000 clones, roughly 78% of them singletons. The trim removed 3 bases at V and 4 bases at J, leaving 8 bases unmatched. Germline CDR1 and CDR2: WNHNN and SYGVQD (reference sequence). The CDR3 has 16 residues. Source material: peripheral blood. This chain uses TRBV10-1 with TRBJ2-7, with 11 bases identical to TRBD2. This receptor was identified in a human donor in a cohort sampled during active COVID-19. The CDR3 coding sequence is TGCGCCAGCAGTGATGGGTCTGCTAGCGGGAGGTACGAGCAGTACTTC. Translated, it gives CASSDGSASGRYEQYF.